This T cell receptor (beta chain) originates from a study of T cells in Graves' hyperthyroidism and ophthalmopathy. Across the study: Before any treatment, at initial diagnosis, peripheral blood was collected.

Diagnoses were made from clinical symptoms, serum measures (thyroxine and TRAb), thyroid ultrasound and orbital computed tomography. There were TCR beta CDR3 regions amplified from RNA transcripts. HTBI primers were used for first-round RT-PCR of the TCR CDR3. MiXCR was run by TCRdb on the multiplex PCR reads, yielding one entry per CDR3 protein. The data contain 640,000 or so distinct CDR3 sequences, 12% to 15% of them singletons. Note on this clonotype: Antigen specificity is unknown.

Overall study findings and caveats: Stable hyperthyroidism was separated from ophthalmopathy by a model based on 13 V-J features.

Sequencing input: blood. This receptor was identified in a woman aged 18 to 35 with Graves' ophthalmopathy.

CDR3 protein: CASSPAGTGQPQHF. The CDR3 nucleotides read TGTGCCAGCAGCCCCGCGGGTACGGGTCAGCCCCAGCATTTT. J is TRBJ1-5 and V is TRBV6-1, with no clear D. The CDR3 sequence is 14 residues long. Trimming cost V 6 bases and J 6 bases, with 15 bases left between them. Germline CDR1 and CDR2: MNHNS and SASEGT.